The 19 T cell receptor beta chains listed next were all sequenced from one sample in a study of shared clonotypes between healthy human individuals. Here immunoSEQ multiplex PCR was the method, and the copy in TCRdb shows in-frame clones only, minus some. The top ten hold approximately 0.13% of the sample, which has more than 2 million clones, approximately 94% seen once. Material: naive CD4+ T cells sorted from blood. Described subset: CD45RA+ positively selected. Source of these receptors: a man between 18 and 35 years old in good health.

The chain recombines TRBV6-5 with TRBJ1-6, with D uncertain. From germline, CDR1 is MNHEY and CDR2 SVGAGI. The CDR3 covers 14 residues. The V end lost 3 bases, the J end lost 8 bases, and 11 bases lay between the germline ends. The CDR3 reads CASSYSPKDSPLHF. CDR3 bases: TGTGCCAGCAGTTATTCCCCCAAGGATTCACCCCTCCACTTT.

This sequence joins TRBV28 and TRBJ1-4, with 7 bases that match TRBD1. The germline gives CDR1 MDHEN, CDR2 SYDVKM. With 6 bases clipped from V and 8 bases from J, the junction kept 9 bases outside the gene matches. CDR3 size: 14 residues. CDR3 amino acids: CASSPGQDPEKLFF. The CDR3 bases are TGTGCCAGCAGCCCTGGACAGGACCCGGAAAAACTGTTTTTT.

The chain links TRBV14 to TRBJ1-3; D gene unclear. Germline V gene sequence: CDR1 SGHDN, CDR2 FVKESK. V was clipped by 1 base and J by 0 bases, with 10 bases between them. CDR3 length: 16 residues. The CDR3 loop reads CASSQASWYSGNTIYF. DNA for the CDR3: TGTGCCAGCAGCCAAGCATCGTGGTACTCTGGAAACACCATATATTTT.

The chain has TRBV30 and TRBJ1-3, with 9 bases fitting TRBD1. CDR3 length equals 14 residues. Per germline, CDR1 GTSNPN and CDR2 SVGIG (reference sequence). V lost 5 bases and J lost 1; bases outside the gene matches: 3. CDR3 in DNA: TGTGCCTGGGGTGGGACAGGGTCTGGAAACACCATATATTTT. Its translation: CAWGGTGSGNTIYF.

Ten or more counts support this clone. V and J are TRBV2 and TRBJ1-5; D not certain. The CDR3 spans 14 residues. Trimming cost V 6 bases and J 1 base, with 10 bases left between them. The germline V gene has CDR1 SNHLY and CDR2 FYNNEI. The CDR3 DNA reads TGTGCCAGCAGCCAAACCTGGAGCAATCAGCCCCAGCATTTT. It is translated as CASSQTWSNQPQHF.

The chain employs TRBV9 and TRBJ2-5, with a weak D call TRBD1 (7 bases). V was pared by 3 bases and J by 5 bases, with 23 bases between. This CDR3 contains 17 residues. CDR1 SGDLS and CDR2 YYNGEE come from the germline V gene. The CDR3: CASSGDSPGAGMETQYF. DNA for the CDR3: TGTGCCAGCAGCGGGGACAGCCCGGGAGCGGGTATGGAGACCCAGTACTTC.

The chain employs TRBV7-3 and TRBJ1-1, with a weak D call TRBD1 (5 bases). The CDR3 spans 13 residues. V lost 8 bases and J 0 bases, leaving 10 bases between the germline ends. The germline V gene encodes CDR1 SGHTA and CDR2 FQGTGA. The CDR3 protein is CASCGGMNTEAFF. The DNA for the CDR3 is TGTGCCAGCTGTGGGGGTATGAACACTGAAGCTTTCTTT. The full variable domain, rest sourced from reference TRBV7-3 and TRBJ1-1, is GAGVSQTPSNKVTEKGKYVELRCDPISGHTALYWYRQSLGQGPEFLIYFQGTGAADDSGLPNDRFFAVRPEGSVSTLKIQRTERGDSAVYLCASCGGMNTEAFFGQGTRLTVV.

The V and J genes are TRBV11-2 and TRBJ2-1, with 8 bases that match TRBD2. V trimming: 5 bases; J trimming: 5 bases; junction bases outside the gene matches: 8. CDR3 length equals 15 residues. Germline V gives CDR1 SGHAT, CDR2 FQNNGV. For the CDR3, the DNA is TGTGCCAGCAGCCATGTCGAGCGGGGGAACAATGAGCAGTTCTTC. Its protein is CASSHVERGNNEQFF.

Comments on this clone: Other nucleotide sequences from this sample produce the same CDR3. The rearrangement uses TRBV5-4 and TRBJ2-7; 10 nucleotides align to TRBD2. CDR3 length equals 14 residues. The ends lost 4 bases at V and 2 bases at J; junction bases unmatched: 3. The germline V gene encodes CDR1 SGHNT and CDR2 YYREEE (reference sequence). The CDR3 loop is CASSAAGGPYEQYF. CDR3 DNA: TGTGCCAGCAGCGCAGCGGGAGGGCCCTACGAGCAGTACTTC.

The J gene is TRBJ2-7, the V gene TRBV27; maybe TRBD2 (6 bases). The CDR3 runs to 16 residues. Germline CDR1 and CDR2: MNHEY and SMNVEV (reference sequence). V was cut by 0 bases and J by 1 base, with 13 bases left in between. The CDR3 protein is CASSLSAPGGSYEQYF. CDR3 sequence (DNA): TGTGCCAGCAGTTTATCAGCCCCCGGGGGATCCTACGAGCAGTACTTC.

This sequence joins TRBV5-1 and TRBJ2-5; 12 bases are shared with TRBD2. V was clipped by 4 bases and J by 5 bases; unmatched bases: 12. The CDR3 has 17 amino acids. CDR1 and CDR2 from the germline V gene are SGHRS and YFSETQ. DNA of the CDR3: TGCGCCAGCAGCCTACAGCCTAGCGGGGGGGCATTTGAGACCCAGTACTTC. Its protein is CASSLQPSGGAFETQYF.

The J gene is TRBJ2-1, the V gene TRBV6-5; TRBD2 aligns across 8 bases. This CDR3 has 15 residues. The V gene end was trimmed by 8 bases and the J gene end by 7 bases; junction bases not matched to a gene: 13. Germline CDR1 MNHEY, CDR2 SVGAGI. CDR3 sequence reads: CASGWTSRFRNEQFF. CDR3 sequence (DNA): TGTGCCAGCGGCTGGACTAGCCGTTTTAGGAATGAGCAGTTCTTC.

The chain has TRBV5-1 and TRBJ2-2; TRBD1 aligns across 9 bases. V shed 4 bases and J 5 bases; nucleotides not matched to a gene: 9. Germline V gene data show CDR1 as SGHRS and CDR2 as YFSETQ. The CDR3 loop spans 16 amino acids. CDR3 in DNA: TGCGCCAGCAGCATCTTACAGGGGGCGGTAACCGGGGAGCTGTTTTTT. As protein: CASSILQGAVTGELFF. Variable domain in full (rest from reference TRBV5-1 and TRBJ2-2): KAGVTQTPRYLIKTRGQQVTLSCSPISGHRSVSWYQQTPGQGLQFLFEYFSETQRNKGNFPGRFSGRQFSNSRSEMNVSTLELGDSALYLCASSILQGAVTGELFFGEGSRLTVL.

The rearrangement links TRBV7-8 to TRBJ2-5; maybe TRBD1 (5 bases). The CDR3 loop spans 15 amino acids. The V end lost 2 bases, the J end lost 5 bases, and 15 bases lay between the germline ends. CDR1 is SGHVS, CDR2 FQNEAQ, per germline. In DNA form, the CDR3 reads TGTGCCAGCAGCTTAAGTTGGATAGCAGGGGAGACCCAGTACTTC. Translated, it gives CASSLSWIAGETQYF. Full variable domain (missing parts from reference TRBV7-8 and TRBJ2-5): GAGVSQSPRYKVAKRGQDVALRCDPISGHVSLFWYQQALGQGPEFLTYFQNEAQLDKSGLPSDRFFAERPEGSVSTLKIQRTQQEDSAVYLCASSLSWIAGETQYFGPGTRLLVL.

The V gene is TRBV6-5, the J gene TRBJ2-7; D is perhaps TRBD2 (6 bases). V lost 6 bases and J 1 base, leaving 13 bases between the germline ends. The CDR3 is 14 residues long. Germline CDR1 reads MNHEY; CDR2 reads SVGAGI. This chain's CDR3 is CASRPRDSSYEQYF. For the CDR3, the DNA is TGTGCCAGCAGGCCCCGGGACTCATCCTACGAGCAGTACTTC.

About this clone itself: Other DNA sequences in the same sample also yield this CDR3. V gene TRBV7-8 combines with J gene TRBJ2-1; 7 bases are shared with TRBD2. J was trimmed by 4 bases and V by 5 bases; bases with no gene match: 5. Per the germline V gene, CDR1 is SGHVS and CDR2 is FQNEAQ. CDR3 length: 14 amino acids. The CDR3 loop is CASSLAGGYNEQFF. In DNA, the CDR3 is TGTGCCAGCAGCCTGGCCGGGGGGTACAATGAGCAGTTCTTC.

The CDR3 DNA reads as TGCAGTGTCCCTTCTTACTACGAGCAGTACTTC. Translated: CSVPSYYEQYF. V gene TRBV20-1 combines with J gene TRBJ2-7; D is unresolved. Germline CDR1 reads DFQATT; CDR2 reads SNEGSKA (reference sequence). The V and J ends lost 7 bases and 3 bases respectively, with 10 bases between them. The CDR3 runs 11 residues.

About this clone itself: At the DNA level, this CDR3 is encoded by other sequences in the same sample as well. This rearrangement joins TRBV5-1 to TRBJ2-1; D might be TRBD1 (6 bases). Per germline, CDR1 SGHRS and CDR2 YFSETQ. This CDR3 is 14 amino acids long. V lost 0 bases, J lost 6 bases, and 10 bases lay in between. CDR3 protein: CASSLAKGGNEQFF. CDR3 in DNA: TGCGCCAGCAGCTTGGCCAAAGGGGGCAATGAGCAGTTCTTC. The whole variable domain, filled in from reference TRBV5-1 and TRBJ2-1, reads KAGVTQTPRYLIKTRGQQVTLSCSPISGHRSVSWYQQTPGQGLQFLFEYFSETQRNKGNFPGRFSGRQFSNSRSEMNVSTLELGDSALYLCASSLAKGGNEQFFGPGTRLTVL.

This chain joins TRBV6-1 and TRBJ1-3; D possibly corresponds to TRBD1 (6 bases). V was trimmed by 5 bases and J by 1 base, leaving 12 bases between them. The CDR3 length is 15 residues. Per germline, CDR1 MNHNS and CDR2 SASEGT. CDR3 loop: CASSQTGLSGNTIYF. In DNA form, the CDR3 reads TGTGCCAGCAGTCAAACAGGGTTGTCTGGAAACACCATATATTTT.